This TCR beta chain was profiled in a study of T cells in Graves' hyperthyroidism and ophthalmopathy. Regarding the study as a whole: In blood, most of the thyroid clonotypes expanded above 0.001 were also present.

Germline-derived CDR1 and CDR2 are MNHNS and SASEGT. The CDR3 is 14 amino acids. V was pared by 7 bases and J by 9 bases, with 19 bases between. Diagnosis relied on clinical symptoms, serum thyroxine and TRAb, thyroid ultrasound and orbital computed tomography. RNA transcripts were the template for amplifying TCR beta CDR3 regions. RT-PCR in the first round (using the HTBI primer set) targeted the TCR CDR3. MiXCR was run by TCRdb on the multiplex PCR reads, yielding one entry per CDR3 protein. Seen here are 560,000 or so distinct CDR3 sequences, about 20% observed once, and the top ten hold 47%. About this clonotype: What it recognizes is unknown.

What was sequenced was blood. The receptor comes from a man between 40 and 49 years old with Graves' ophthalmopathy. The V and J genes are TRBV6-1 and TRBJ2-1, with TRBD1 as a possible D gene (6 bases). The chain's CDR3 is CASIRGQISGEQFF. CDR3 coding DNA: TGTGCCAGCATCCGGGGACAAATTAGTGGTGAGCAGTTCTTC.